The 2 T cell receptor beta chains below were found in one sample sequenced in a study of blood T cell repertoires in COVID-19. Using immunoSEQ multiplex PCR, the repertoire was profiled, and TCRdb retains in-frame clones only, with some absent. Counted here are 150,000 to 200,000 clones, about four fifths occurring once; the ten biggest clones make up over 11%. What was sequenced was peripheral blood. These receptor sequences come from a woman of 80 years or more with acute or convalescent COVID-19.

The rearrangement uses TRBV29-1 and TRBJ1-2; a weak D match, TRBD1 (6 bases). This CDR3 is 12 amino acids long. Germline loops: CDR1 SQVTM, CDR2 ANQGSEA. V gave up 6 bases and J gave up 1 base, with 9 bases separating them. The CDR3 protein is CSVQGGNYGYTF. CDR3 DNA sequence: TGCAGCGTCCAAGGGGGTAACTATGGCTACACCTTC.

The chain uses TRBV19 and TRBJ2-2; TRBD2 aligns across 16 bases. This CDR3 is 19 amino acids long. Germline CDR1 LNHDA, CDR2 SQIVND (reference sequence). J was trimmed by 4 bases and V by 6 bases; bases with no gene match: 11. The CDR3 loop is CASRKSGLAGGVGTGELFF. The DNA of the CDR3 is TGTGCCAGTAGGAAATCGGGACTAGCGGGAGGGGTGGGCACCGGGGAGCTGTTTTTT.